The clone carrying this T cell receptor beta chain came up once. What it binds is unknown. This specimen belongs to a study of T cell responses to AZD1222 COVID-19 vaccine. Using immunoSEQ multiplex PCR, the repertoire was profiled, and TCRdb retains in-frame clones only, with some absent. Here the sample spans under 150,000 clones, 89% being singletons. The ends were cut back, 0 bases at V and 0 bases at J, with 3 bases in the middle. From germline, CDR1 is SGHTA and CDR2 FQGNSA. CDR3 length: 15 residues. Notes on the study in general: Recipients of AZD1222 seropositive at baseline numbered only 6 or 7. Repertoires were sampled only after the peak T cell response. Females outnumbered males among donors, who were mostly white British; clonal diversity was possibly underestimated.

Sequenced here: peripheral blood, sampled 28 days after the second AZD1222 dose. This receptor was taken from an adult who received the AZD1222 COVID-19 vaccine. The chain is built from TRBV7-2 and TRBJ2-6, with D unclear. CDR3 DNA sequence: TGTGCCAGCAGCTTAGCCTCCTCTGGGGCCAACGTCCTGACTTTC. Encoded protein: CASSLASSGANVLTF. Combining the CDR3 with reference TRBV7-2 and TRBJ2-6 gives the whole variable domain GAGVSQSPSNKVTEKGKDVELRCDPISGHTALYWYRQSLGQGLEFLIYFQGNSAPDKSGLPSDRFSAERTGGSVSTLTIQRTQQEDSAVYLCASSLASSGANVLTFGAGSRLTVL.